These 21 T cell receptor beta chains were all obtained from the same sample, sequenced in a study of blood T cell repertoires in COVID-19 (dated by TCRdb to the early 2020s). Preparation of the library involved the immunoSEQ multiplex PCR assay. The clones in this table, taken by TCRdb from immuneACCESS, are in-frame only. Not every clone is retained; where verified, under half of the shortfall comes from an unresolved V gene, and the cause of the rest is unknown. Present in this sample are under 300,000 clones, 88% of which were seen just once. The ten largest clones take up 2.1% of the sample. Material: peripheral blood. Every receptor here comes from a woman between 40 and 55 years old who had recovered from COVID-19.

The genes are TRBV30 and TRBJ1-3; D call uncertain. Germline assignment: CDR1 GTSNPN and CDR2 SVGIG (reference sequence). This CDR3 is built from 15 residues. Trimming took off 4 bases at V and 1 base at J, with 14 bases between the two ends. As DNA, the CDR3 is TGTGCCTGGACTAGGTGGCCATATTCTGGAAACACCATATATTTT. It codes for CAWTRWPYSGNTIYF.

The chain uses TRBV21-1 and TRBJ1-2; the table's D call, TRBD1, has no DNA check behind it. TRBV21-1 corresponds to a pseudogene. The CDR3 runs 19 residues. The CDR3 sequence: CASSKSCRDRENVFCGYTF. In DNA form, the CDR3 reads TGTGCCAGCAGCAAATCCTGCCGGGACAGGGAGAATGTGTTCTGTGGCTACACCTTC.

This clone was observed a single time. This rearrangement joins TRBV11-3 to TRBJ2-3, with a possible D match to TRBD2 (5 bases). The CDR3 has 14 residues. The V and J ends lost 1 base and 4 bases respectively, with 9 bases between them. Germline values: CDR1 SGHNT, CDR2 YENEEA. CDR3 nucleotide sequence: TGTGCCAGCAGCTTAGTGCGCGGGTCAGATACGCAGTATTTT. Its translation: CASSLVRGSDTQYF. Complete variable domain (other parts from reference TRBV11-3 and TRBJ2-3): EAGVVQSPRYKIIEKKQPVAFWCNPISGHNTLYWYLQNLGQGPELLIRYENEEAVDDSQLPKDRFSAERLKGVDSTLKIQPAELGDSAVYLCASSLVRGSDTQYFGPGTRLTVL.

The chain recombines TRBV3-1 (or the pseudogene TRBV3-2) with TRBJ2-1, with 10 bases identical to TRBD2. The CDR3 has 18 amino acids. J gave up 3 bases and V 3 bases, and 11 bases lay outside the gene matches. Germline values: CDR1 LGHDT, CDR2 YNNKEL (reference sequence). The CDR3 nucleotides read TGTGCCAGCAGCCATCCCGGACTAGCGGCAATAGACTACAATGAGCAGTTCTTC. It yields the protein CASSHPGLAAIDYNEQFF.

The V gene is TRBV19, the J gene TRBJ1-5, with 7 bases lining up with TRBD1. The V gene's germline CDR1 is LNHDA and CDR2 SQIVND (reference sequence). Germline trimming cut 1 base from V and 4 bases from J; bases unmatched to any gene: 10. This CDR3 region has 17 residues. The CDR3 loop reads CASSIVLQGLANQPQHF. The DNA for the CDR3 is TGTGCCAGTAGTATAGTTTTACAGGGGTTAGCAAATCAGCCCCAGCATTTT.

The gene calls are TRBV9 and TRBJ2-3; a weak D match, TRBD1 (5 bases). In germline, CDR1 is SGDLS, CDR2 YYNGEE. V was clipped by 0 bases and J by 6 bases, with 5 bases between them. The CDR3 is made up of 12 amino acids. The chain's CDR3 is CASSVEGDTQYF. In nucleotides, the CDR3 is TGTGCCAGCAGCGTAGAGGGGGATACGCAGTATTTT. The variable domain in full, completed from reference TRBV9 and TRBJ2-3, reads DSGVTQTPKHLITATGQRVTLRCSPRSGDLSVYWYQQSLDQGLQFLIQYYNGEERAKGNILERFSAQQFPDLHSELNLSSLELGDSALYFCASSVEGDTQYFGPGTRLTVL.

This chain links TRBV11-2 with TRBJ1-2, with 7 nucleotides matching TRBD1. The CDR3 loop spans 18 amino acids. The trim removed 2 bases at V and 0 bases at J, leaving 12 bases unmatched. Germline V gene lookup returns CDR1 SGHAT and CDR2 FQNNGV. The CDR3, as DNA: TGTGCCAGCAGCTTAACAGGGGCAGTCTCTCAAACTAACTATGGCTACACCTTC. It codes for CASSLTGAVSQTNYGYTF.

The chain carries TRBV21-1 and TRBJ2-3; TRBD2 was called by the table and not checked on the DNA. TRBV21-1 is a pseudogene segment. The CDR3 has 15 amino acids. CDR3 residues: CASSPGAGGTDTQYF. CDR3 nucleotide sequence: TGTGCCAGCAGCCCAGGGGCGGGAGGTACAGATACGCAGTATTTT.

The sample holds one count of this clone. This chain uses TRBV19 with TRBJ2-7; 8 positions match TRBD1. Unmatched junction bases numbered 8, after V lost 6 bases and J lost 4 bases. CDR1 is LNHDA, CDR2 SQIVND, per germline (reference sequence). This CDR3 comprises 14 residues. CDR3 DNA: TGTGCCAGTAGCCCCCTCAGGGGGCGTTACGAGCAGTACTTC. This codes for CASSPLRGRYEQYF.

This clone was counted once. The CDR3 region is CASSQDQQGAYEQYF. The CDR3 DNA reads as TGTGCCAGCAGCCAAGATCAGCAGGGGGCCTACGAGCAGTACTTC. The V call is TRBV3-1 (or the pseudogene TRBV3-2), the J call TRBJ2-7, with 7 bases aligning to TRBD1. The germline CDR1 and CDR2 sequences are LGHDT and YNNKEL (reference sequence). Losses at the gene ends were 0 bases for V and 2 bases for J; bases not matched to a gene: 4. The CDR3 is made up of 15 amino acids.

This sequence joins TRBV5-8 and TRBJ2-7, with D maybe TRBD2 (5 bases). CDR3 size: 14 residues. Germline assignment: CDR1 SGHTS and CDR2 YDEGEE. Trimming pared 2 bases from V and 0 bases from J, leaving 9 bases between. The CDR3 region is CASSFIGSSYEQYF. DNA for the CDR3: TGTGCCAGCAGCTTTATAGGGAGCTCCTACGAGCAGTACTTC.

The count of this clone is one. CDR3 sequence: CASSYSGDGYEQYF. The CDR3 DNA reads TGTGCCAGCAGTTACTCAGGGGATGGCTACGAGCAGTACTTC. The chain carries TRBV6-2 or TRBV6-3 and TRBJ2-7; D perhaps matches TRBD1 (5 bases). CDR1 MNHEY and CDR2 SVGEGT come from the germline V gene. This CDR3 contains 14 residues. V was trimmed by 0 bases and J by 3 bases, leaving 9 bases between them.

The rearrangement uses TRBV3-1 (or the pseudogene TRBV3-2) and TRBJ1-4, with D maybe TRBD1 (6 bases). Per germline, CDR1 LGHDT and CDR2 YNNKEL (reference sequence). The CDR3 is 15 residues long. With 2 bases removed from V and 5 bases from J, the gap between germline ends came to 12 bases. The CDR3 DNA is TGTGCCAGCAGCCAATTAGGGACAAGGAATGAAAAACTGTTTTTT. Its translation: CASSQLGTRNEKLFF.

The gene calls are TRBV10-3 and TRBJ2-7; 7 bases fit TRBD1. The CDR3 is 14 residues long. The germline CDR1 and CDR2 sequences are ENHRY and SYGVKD. J gave up 1 base and V 8 bases, and 8 bases lay outside the gene matches. DNA of the CDR3: TGTGCCATCCGAGACAGGGCACTGTCCTACGAGCAGTACTTC. Its translation: CAIRDRALSYEQYF.

The sample holds one count of this clone. The gene calls are TRBV7-6 and TRBJ2-7, with D possibly TRBD1 on 6 matching bases. The CDR3 loop spans 13 amino acids. V was shortened by 3 bases and J by 3 bases, with 9 bases between the two germline ends. Germline loops: CDR1 SGHVS, CDR2 FNYEAQ. The CDR3 DNA reads as TGTGCCAGCAGCTTCGGACAGCGCTACGAGCAGTACTTC. Protein product: CASSFGQRYEQYF. The full variable domain, completed using reference TRBV7-6 and TRBJ2-7, is GAGVSQSPRYKVTKRGQDVALRCDPISGHVSLYWYRQALGQGPEFLTYFNYEAQQDKSGLPNDRFSAERPEGSISTLTIQRTEQRDSAMYRCASSFGQRYEQYFGPGTRLTVT.

V and J are TRBV11-3 and TRBJ2-2; 8 positions match TRBD1. Germline V gene lookup returns CDR1 SGHNT and CDR2 YENEEA. Germline trimming cut 5 bases from V and 4 bases from J; bases unmatched to any gene: 3. The CDR3 has 14 amino acids. The CDR3 region is CASSPGGSTGELFF. CDR3 in DNA: TGTGCCAGCAGCCCAGGGGGCAGCACCGGGGAGCTGTTTTTT.

The chain employs TRBV25-1 and TRBJ2-5, with D possibly TRBD1 on 5 matching bases. Germline loops: CDR1 MGHDK, CDR2 SYGVNS. This CDR3 is 17 amino acids long. Trimming shortened V by 0 bases and J by 5 bases, and 19 bases separated the two germline ends. This CDR3 is CASSEYIGVWAAETQYF. The CDR3, as DNA: TGTGCCAGCAGTGAATATATAGGGGTGTGGGCCGCGGAGACCCAGTACTTC.

The chain combines TRBV19 with TRBJ2-3, with 8 bases that match TRBD2. Losses at the gene ends were 8 bases for V and 11 bases for J; bases not matched to a gene: 15. Germline V gene lookup returns CDR1 LNHDA and CDR2 SQIVND (reference sequence). CDR3 length: 14 amino acids. Here the CDR3 DNA reads TGTGCCAGTCGGGCCGGGACTAGTGAGTTCGGGCAGTATTTT. This sequence encodes CASRAGTSEFGQYF.

The gene calls are TRBV4-3 and TRBJ1-2; 11 bases fit TRBD1. Germline assignment: CDR1 LGHNA and CDR2 YSLEER. CDR3 length: 15 amino acids. The V gene end was trimmed by 4 bases and the J gene end by 2 bases; junction bases not matched to a gene: 3. The CDR3 DNA follows: TGCGCCAGCAGCCGCGGACAGGGGGCCAACTATGGCTACACCTTC. Its protein product is CASSRGQGANYGYTF.

A single count supports this clone. This chain connects TRBV4-2 to TRBJ2-7; a possible D gene is TRBD1 (7 bases). The CDR3 runs 15 residues. V shed 1 base and J shed 5 bases, with 15 bases lying between them. Germline V gene lookup returns CDR1 LGHNA and CDR2 YNFKEQ. The chain's CDR3 is CASSQVEGAAHEQYF. In DNA, the CDR3 is TGTGCCAGCAGCCAAGTGGAGGGGGCGGCCCACGAGCAGTACTTC.

The chain has TRBV7-2 and TRBJ1-6, with 10 positions matching TRBD1. CDR3 size: 16 residues. The germline gives CDR1 SGHTA, CDR2 FQGNSA. V was clipped by 4 bases and J by 10 bases; unmatched bases: 10. The CDR3 here is CASSYDTGQGNSPLHF. The DNA for the CDR3 is TGTGCCAGCAGCTACGATACGGGACAGGGGAACTCACCCCTCCACTTT. Based on the CDR3 plus reference TRBV7-2 and TRBJ1-6, the full variable domain is GAGVSQSPSNKVTEKGKDVELRCDPISGHTALYWYRQSLGQGLEFLIYFQGNSAPDKSGLPSDRFSAERTGGSVSTLTIQRTQQEDSAVYLCASSYDTGQGNSPLHFGNGTRLTVT.